The 18 T cell receptor beta chains below were found in one sample sequenced in a study of PD-1 blockade in classical Hodgkin lymphoma. Indicated time point: newly diagnosed, previously untreated cHL patient sample. Here immunoSEQ multiplex PCR was the method, and the copy in TCRdb shows in-frame clones only, minus some. The sample consists of roughly 7,300 clones, around 79% of them appearing once. The sample was peripheral blood mononuclear cells (PBMCs). These TCRs come from a human donor with classical Hodgkin lymphoma.

The chain is built from TRBV5-6 and TRBJ2-5, with D tentatively TRBD1 (5 bases). Trimming removed 1 base at V and 7 bases at J, with 5 bases between. Germline V gene data show CDR1 as SGHDT and CDR2 as YYEEEE. The length of the CDR3 is 11 residues. The CDR3 coding sequence is TGTGCCAGCAGCTTGCAGGGGACCCAGTACTTC. This gives the protein CASSLQGTQYF.

The chain links TRBV28 to TRBJ2-1, with TRBD2 identical over 7 bases. The CDR3 runs to 13 residues. V lost 6 bases, J lost 8 bases, and 7 bases stayed unmatched. The germline V gene encodes CDR1 MDHEN and CDR2 SYDVKM. CDR3 protein: CASRAGVVHEQFF. CDR3 sequence (DNA): TGTGCCAGCAGGGCGGGAGTAGTACATGAGCAGTTCTTC.

J is TRBJ1-4 and V is TRBV5-1, with TRBD1 matching over 9 bases. The germline CDR1 and CDR2 sequences are SGHRS and YFSETQ. V shed 3 bases, J shed 5 bases, and the junction held 5 bases outside the gene matches. This CDR3 region has 15 residues. The CDR3 nucleotides are TGCGCCAGCAGCTACAGACAGGGGGTAAATGAAAAACTGTTTTTT. Amino acids: CASSYRQGVNEKLFF. Filled out from reference TRBV5-1 and TRBJ1-4, the complete variable domain reads KAGVTQTPRYLIKTRGQQVTLSCSPISGHRSVSWYQQTPGQGLQFLFEYFSETQRNKGNFPGRFSGRQFSNSRSEMNVSTLELGDSALYLCASSYRQGVNEKLFFGSGTQLSVL.

As concerns this clone: A read error may be the cause here, since a much bigger clone is one base away. V and J are TRBV9 and TRBJ1-5, with D maybe TRBD1 (5 bases). The CDR3 extends over 16 amino acids. The V gene lost 4 bases and the J gene lost 3 bases, with 17 bases spanning the gap. Germline V lookup: CDR1 SGDLS, CDR2 YYNGEE. The CDR3 is CASSIGPNRFNQPQHF. In nucleotides, the CDR3 is TGTGCCAGCAGCATAGGGCCGAACAGGTTCAATCAGCCCCAGCATTTT.

The J gene is TRBJ2-7, the V gene TRBV28, with TRBD1 matching 8 bases. In germline, CDR1 is MDHEN, CDR2 SYDVKM. The CDR3 totals 13 residues. With 5 bases clipped from V and 3 bases from J, the junction kept 3 bases outside the gene matches. The CDR3 nucleotides read TGTGCCAGCAGTCTAGGACAGGGCTACGAGCAGTACTTC. Translating it yields CASSLGQGYEQYF.

The rearrangement links TRBV6-4 to TRBJ2-1; maybe TRBD2 (5 bases). Germline CDR1 MRHNA, CDR2 SNTAGT. The length of the CDR3 is 14 residues. V shed 3 bases and J shed 5 bases, with 11 bases lying between them. This CDR3 is CASSEESGDNEQFF. In DNA form, the CDR3 reads TGTGCCAGCAGTGAAGAAAGCGGCGACAATGAGCAGTTCTTC.

This rearrangement joins TRBV2 to TRBJ1-4, with D maybe TRBD1 (6 bases). This CDR3 comprises 12 residues. Looked up from germline, CDR1 is SNHLY and CDR2 is FYNNEI. Trimming stripped 6 bases from V and 7 bases from J, with 9 bases between. The CDR3 coding sequence is TGTGCCAGCAGGGGGGCGGGTGAAAAACTGTTTTTT. Residues: CASRGAGEKLFF.

The V and J genes are TRBV2 and TRBJ1-1; D is ambiguous. The CDR3 sequence is 12 residues long. The V end was cut by 4 bases, the J end by 4 bases, with 7 bases between. Germline V gives CDR1 SNHLY, CDR2 FYNNEI. As DNA, the CDR3 is TGTGCCAGCAGTGGCCCGGGCACTGAAGCTTTCTTT. It is translated as CASSGPGTEAFF. The full variable domain, rest sourced from reference TRBV2 and TRBJ1-1, is EPEVTQTPSHQVTQMGQEVILRCVPISNHLYFYWYRQILGQKVEFLVSFYNNEISEKSEIFDDQFSVERPDGSNFTLKIRSTKLEDSAMYFCASSGPGTEAFFGQGTRLTVV.

This clone has only a few counts. The V and J genes are TRBV10-3 and TRBJ1-2, with D uncertain. Germline assignment: CDR1 ENHRY and CDR2 SYGVKD. This CDR3 is 13 amino acids long. V was clipped by 2 bases and J by 1 base, with 5 bases between them. The CDR3 reads CAISEDFNYGYTF. The CDR3 DNA follows: TGTGCCATCAGTGAGGACTTTAACTATGGCTACACCTTC.

This clone was seen a handful of times. The chain employs TRBV5-4 and TRBJ1-1, with 7 bases that match TRBD1. Per the germline V gene, CDR1 is SGHNT and CDR2 is YYREEE (reference sequence). J gave up 1 base and V 5 bases, and 8 bases lay outside the gene matches. The CDR3 is 15 amino acids. CDR3 region: CASSSPRGENTEAFF. CDR3 coding DNA: TGTGCCAGCAGTTCCCCCAGGGGGGAGAACACTGAAGCTTTCTTT. The whole variable domain, filled in from reference TRBV5-4 and TRBJ1-1, reads ETGVTQSPTHLIKTRGQQVTLRCSSQSGHNTVSWYQQALGQGPQFIFQYYREEENGRGNFPPRFSGLQFPNYSSELNVNALELDDSALYLCASSSPRGENTEAFFGQGTRLTVV.

V gene TRBV19 combines with J gene TRBJ1-4; D remains ambiguous. V lost 6 bases and J lost 4, with 18 bases in between. CDR1 is LNHDA, CDR2 SQIVND, per germline (reference sequence). The CDR3 totals 16 residues. CDR3 protein: CASRRSGSPFNEKLFF. The CDR3 DNA follows: TGTGCCAGTAGGAGATCCGGGAGTCCCTTTAATGAAAAACTGTTTTTT.

The rearrangement joins TRBV16 to TRBJ1-4; 7 nucleotides agree with TRBD1. CDR1 and CDR2 from the germline V gene are KGHSY and FQNENV. There are 16 residues in the CDR3. V was pared by 3 bases and J by 6 bases, with 10 bases of the junction left unmatched. CDR3 in DNA: TGTGCCAGCAGCCACCTTGCGACAGGGAGTTATGAAAAACTGTTTTTT. Protein product: CASSHLATGSYEKLFF. Complete variable domain (other parts from reference TRBV16 and TRBJ1-4): GEEVAQTPKHLVRGEGQKAKLYCAPIKGHSYVFWYQQVLKNEFKFLISFQNENVFDETGMPKERFSAKCLPNSPCSLEIQATKLEDSAVYFCASSHLATGSYEKLFFGSGTQLSVL.

V and J are TRBV2 and TRBJ1-4; 7 bases fit TRBD1. The V and J ends lost 7 bases and 2 bases, in that order; junction bases with no gene match: 7. Looked up from germline, CDR1 is SNHLY and CDR2 is FYNNEI. The CDR3 contains 15 residues. CDR3 DNA: TGTGCCAGCACCTCGCTCAGGGGGACTAATGAAAAACTGTTTTTT. Translated, it gives CASTSLRGTNEKLFF. The variable domain in full, completed from reference TRBV2 and TRBJ1-4, reads EPEVTQTPSHQVTQMGQEVILRCVPISNHLYFYWYRQILGQKVEFLVSFYNNEISEKSEIFDDQFSVERPDGSNFTLKIRSTKLEDSAMYFCASTSLRGTNEKLFFGSGTQLSVL.

The V call is TRBV2, the J call TRBJ2-2; 8 nucleotides agree with TRBD2. With V trimmed by 2 bases and J by 5 bases, 4 bases remained unmatched. From germline, CDR1 is SNHLY and CDR2 FYNNEI. The CDR3 is 15 residues long. The CDR3 DNA reads as TGTGCCAGCAGTGAACTAGCGGGTGAGACCGGGGAGCTGTTTTTT. Translating gives CASSELAGETGELFF.

This clone was counted once. V is TRBV14 and J is TRBJ2-7; perhaps TRBD1 as D (6 bases). Per germline, CDR1 SGHDN and CDR2 FVKESK. The CDR3 totals 15 residues. V lost 4 bases, J lost 6 bases, and 19 bases lay in between. The CDR3 loop reads CASSPRPGDRGEQYF. CDR3 sequence (DNA): TGTGCCAGCAGCCCACGACCAGGGGATCGCGGCGAGCAGTACTTC. Full variable domain (missing parts from reference TRBV14 and TRBJ2-7): EAGVTQFPSHSVIEKGQTVTLRCDPISGHDNLYWYRRVMGKEIKFLLHFVKESKQDESGMPNNRFLAERTGGTYSTLKVQPAELEDSGVYFCASSPRPGDRGEQYFGPGTRLTVT.

This clone was detected only once. The chain combines TRBV4-1 with TRBJ2-1; 9 nucleotides match TRBD2. CDR1 MGHRA and CDR2 YSYEKL come from the germline V gene. This CDR3 comprises 16 residues. Unmatched junction bases numbered 14, after V lost 5 bases and J lost 9 bases. The chain's CDR3 is CASSLAGERIEGEQFF. CDR3 nucleotides: TGCGCCAGCAGCTTAGCGGGAGAAAGGATTGAGGGTGAGCAGTTCTTC.

This chain joins TRBV19 and TRBJ1-5; no definite D call. CDR1 is LNHDA and CDR2 is SQIVND in the germline V gene (reference sequence). This CDR3 region has 13 residues. V gave up 5 bases and J gave up 6 bases, with 11 bases separating them. CDR3 loop: CASSPQLAQPQHF. CDR3 DNA: TGTGCCAGTAGTCCTCAGCTGGCTCAGCCCCAGCATTTT.

The chain links TRBV2 to TRBJ2-7; D is ambiguous. Per germline, CDR1 SNHLY and CDR2 FYNNEI. V was shortened by 0 bases and J by 2 bases, with 8 bases between the two germline ends. CDR3 length: 14 amino acids. DNA of the CDR3: TGTGCCAGCAGTGAAGCACCGACCCCCTACGAGCAGTACTTC. Translated, it gives CASSEAPTPYEQYF.